The following is a T cell receptor beta chain sequence with its context. MiXCR, run by TCRdb on the 5' RACE reads, gives a single entry per CDR3 protein. The sample shows more than 200,000 distinct CDR3 sequences, around 25% of them seen only once. The data stem from a study of CD8 T cells in ankylosing spondylitis. The CDR3 extends over 12 amino acids. Germline CDR1 is ENHRY and CDR2 is SYGVKD. The V end was cut by 6 bases, the J end by 7 bases, with 13 bases between. Material for sequencing was blood, either unsorted or a sorted T cell fraction (not recorded which). This sequence joins TRBV10-3 and TRBJ2-7; a possible D gene is TRBD2 (5 bases). The receptor's source is a male donor with ankylosing spondylitis or in good health (not recorded which). CDR3 in amino acids: CAIRERAVEQYF. DNA for the CDR3: TGTGCCATCAGGGAGAGGGCGGTGGAGCAGTACTTC.